This paragraph covers one T cell receptor (beta chain) sequence. The data belong to a study of patients and donors after allogeneic stem cell transplantation. TCRdb ran MiXCR on the RT-PCR reads and lists one entry per CDR3 protein. Of fewer than 180,000 distinct CDR3 sequences detected, over 35% appear once; the ten largest clones hold around half. Germline V lookup: CDR1 LNHNV, CDR2 YYDKDF (reference sequence). CDR3 size: 16 residues. V was shortened by 5 bases and J by 0 bases, with 16 bases between the two germline ends. The TCR was taken from a human donor who was either an allogeneic HSCT recipient or a stem cell or donor lymphocyte infusion donor (not recorded which). It is not recorded whose cells these are; they may come from a transplant donor. The sequencing sample was made of blood, either unsorted or a sorted T cell fraction (not recorded which). The J gene is TRBJ1-1, the V gene TRBV15; D gene uncertain. The CDR3 DNA follows: TGTGCCACCAGCCCGACCCAGAATGCAGTGAACACTGAAGCTTTCTTT. This encodes CATSPTQNAVNTEAFF.